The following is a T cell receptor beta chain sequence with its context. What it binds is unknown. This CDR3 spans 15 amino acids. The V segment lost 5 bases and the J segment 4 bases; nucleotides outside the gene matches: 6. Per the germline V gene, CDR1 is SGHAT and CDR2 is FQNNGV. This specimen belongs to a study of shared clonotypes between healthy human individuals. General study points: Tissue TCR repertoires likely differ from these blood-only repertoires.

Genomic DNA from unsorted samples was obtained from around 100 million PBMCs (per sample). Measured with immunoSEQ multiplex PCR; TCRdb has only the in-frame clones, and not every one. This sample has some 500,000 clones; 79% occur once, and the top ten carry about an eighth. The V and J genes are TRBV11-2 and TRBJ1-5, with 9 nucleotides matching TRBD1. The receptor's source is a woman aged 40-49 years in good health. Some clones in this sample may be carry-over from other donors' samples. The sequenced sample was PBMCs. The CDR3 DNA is TGTGCCAGCAGCCTAACCGGGACAGGGAATCAGCCCCAGCATTTT. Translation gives CASSLTGTGNQPQHF.